This TCR beta chain was captured in a study of cytomegalovirus exposure and HLA in healthy donors. Study observations and caveats: Most of the TCR beta V segments (in an earlier analysis) were productive either about 87% or about 30% of the time. In a later analysis, TCR beta V- and J-gene trimming was associated with a missense DCLRE1C variant. A later analysis found that most CMV-associated TCR beta chains appeared HLA-restricted. In most subjects, TCR beta sequences reportedly gave accurate predictions of HLA-A and HLA-B alleles.

There are 12 residues in the CDR3. V dropped 5 bases and J dropped 4 bases, with 9 bases sitting between them. Germline V gene sequence: CDR1 SGDLS, CDR2 YYNGEE. Amplification used 60 Vbeta primers and 13 Jbeta primers. Repertoires were generated with immunoSEQ multiplex PCR, while TCRdb's copy carries only in-frame clones and drops some. This sample yields around 200,000 clones, of which 75% to 80% are seen a single time; 1.5% to 2% belongs to the top ten. On this clone: Its cognate antigen is unknown.

This sequence originates from a man aged 18 to 35 in good health and CMV-seronegative. The sample was PBMCs. The chain combines TRBV9 with TRBJ1-2; TRBD1 might be the D (5 bases). CDR3 residues: CASRADSYGYTF. In nucleotides, the CDR3 is TGTGCCAGCAGGGCCGACAGCTATGGCTACACCTTC.